What follows are 10 T cell receptor beta chains derived from one specimen sequenced in a study of Tregs in tolerant kidney transplant recipients. Assay used: immunoSEQ multiplex PCR; TCRdb lists only in-frame clones, some missing. Among 75,000 to 100,000 clones listed, more than 85% were seen once. The nonmyeloablative bone marrow transplants came from related graft donors, with transient mixed chimerism. Here the sequenced sample was CD4+ T cells from blood (PBMCs), taken 12 months after the transplant. The receptors originated from a human patient who received a combined kidney and bone marrow transplant. Some T cells may arise from the graft donor.

A remark on this clone: One junction end disagrees with the germline gene, perhaps due to a read error. The chain joins TRBV18 to TRBJ1-5, with D uncertain. The CDR3 consists of 13 residues. The germline gives CDR1 KGHSH, CDR2 LQKENI. This CDR3 reads CASPPHSNQPQHF. CDR3 DNA sequence: TGTGCCAGCCCACCCCATAGCAATCAGCCCCAGCATTTT.

This clone was seen once. The chain combines TRBV7-2 with TRBJ2-5; D may be TRBD2 (6 bases). The CDR3 has 14 amino acids. CDR1 and CDR2 (germline): SGHTA, FQGNSA. The V end lost 4 bases, the J end lost 5 bases, and 14 bases lay between the germline ends. CDR3 residues: CASSSQRLGETQYF. DNA of the CDR3: TGTGCCAGCAGCTCCCAACGACTAGGGGAGACCCAGTACTTC.

The chain has TRBV7-6 and TRBJ1-6; TRBD1 is a possible D gene (6 bases). Trimming cost V 5 bases and J 7 bases, with 12 bases left between them. The CDR3 runs 14 residues. Germline V gene lookup returns CDR1 SGHVS and CDR2 FNYEAQ. In DNA form, the CDR3 reads TGTGCCAGCAGCCACCCAACAGGGAATTCACCCCTCCACTTT. Translating gives CASSHPTGNSPLHF.

This chain uses TRBV5-4 with TRBJ2-5; 9 bases agree with TRBD2. TRBJ2-7 matches the DNA end more closely, so the J call is doubtful. Germline V gene sequence: CDR1 SGHNT, CDR2 YYREEE (reference sequence). This CDR3 has 15 amino acids. The CDR3 here is CASRSGTSPSYEQYF. CDR3 nucleotide sequence: TGTGCCAGCAGATCCGGGACTAGCCCCTCCTACGAGCAGTACTTC.

V usage is TRBV9 and J usage is TRBJ2-2; a possible D gene is TRBD1 (5 bases). V lost 3 bases, J lost 4 bases, and 19 bases lay in between. The CDR3 has 17 amino acids. From germline, CDR1 is SGDLS and CDR2 YYNGEE. DNA for the CDR3: TGTGCCAGCAGCGCCGTCGGACGTTCTAGGGGCACCGGGGAGCTGTTTTTT. Amino acid sequence: CASSAVGRSRGTGELFF.

The CDR3 loop reads CASTRINRGPSRYGYTF. CDR3 DNA: TGCGCCAGCACAAGGATTAACAGGGGGCCCTCTCGGTATGGCTACACCTTC. The chain combines TRBV4-1 with TRBJ1-2; 9 nucleotides align to TRBD1. Germline-derived CDR1 and CDR2 are MGHRA and YSYEKL. V lost 7 bases and J lost 5; bases outside the gene matches: 17. This CDR3 region has 17 residues.

CDR3 residues: CATGTGGTNEQFF. The DNA of the CDR3 is TGTGCCACGGGGACAGGGGGTACGAATGAGCAGTTCTTC. The rearrangement links TRBV10-3 to TRBJ2-1, with TRBD1 identical over 11 bases. The CDR3 is made up of 13 amino acids. V lost 10 bases to trimming and J lost 7 bases; unmatched junction nucleotides: 6. CDR1 is ENHRY and CDR2 is SYGVKD in the germline V gene.

The genes are TRBV7-2 and TRBJ1-4; D is perhaps TRBD1 (5 bases). CDR3 length: 16 residues. V lost 4 bases and J lost 5, with 17 bases in between. Germline CDR1 reads SGHTA; CDR2 reads FQGNSA. The CDR3 DNA sequence: TGTGCCAGCAGCTCGACAGCCCAAATGGGGAATGAAAAACTGTTTTTT. Its protein product is CASSSTAQMGNEKLFF.

CDR3 sequence reads: CASSLTVLGAGQPQHF. DNA of the CDR3: TGTGCCAGCAGCTTAACGGTTTTGGGGGCTGGTCAGCCCCAGCATTTT. The genes are TRBV7-2 and TRBJ1-5, with D possibly being TRBD1 (6 bases). V lost 2 bases and J lost 6, with 17 bases in between. Germline CDR1 reads SGHTA; CDR2 reads FQGNSA. The CDR3 extends over 16 amino acids.

The chain carries TRBV6-5 and TRBJ2-7; 7 bases map to TRBD1. This CDR3 has 12 residues. Trimming at V came to 5 bases and at J to 7 bases, leaving 5 bases not matched to a gene. Per the germline V gene, CDR1 is MNHEY and CDR2 is SVGAGI. The CDR3 reads CASSKGAREQYF. The CDR3 DNA follows: TGTGCCAGCAGTAAGGGGGCAAGGGAGCAGTACTTC.